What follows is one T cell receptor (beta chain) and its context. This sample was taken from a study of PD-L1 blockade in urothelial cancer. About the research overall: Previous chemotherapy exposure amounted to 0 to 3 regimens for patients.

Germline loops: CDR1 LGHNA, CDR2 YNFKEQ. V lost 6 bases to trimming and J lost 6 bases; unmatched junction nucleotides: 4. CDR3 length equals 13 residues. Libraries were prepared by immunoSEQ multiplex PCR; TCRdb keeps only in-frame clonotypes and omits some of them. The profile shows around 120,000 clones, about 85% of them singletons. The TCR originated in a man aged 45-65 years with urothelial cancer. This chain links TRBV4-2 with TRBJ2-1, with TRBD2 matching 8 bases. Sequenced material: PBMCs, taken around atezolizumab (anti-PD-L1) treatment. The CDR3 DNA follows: TGTGCCAGCAGTTTAGGACTAGCCAATGAGCAGTTCTTC. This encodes CASSLGLANEQFF.